Below, 4 T cell receptor beta chains from the same sample are listed, as sequenced in a study of blood T cell repertoires in COVID-19. Profiling relied on immunoSEQ multiplex PCR, and the TCRdb table lists in-frame clones only, not all of them. Among some 500,000 clones listed, less than 90% were seen once. The sequencing input was peripheral blood. The receptors shown here come from a woman aged 45-59 years with COVID-19, enrolled during active disease.

The chain has TRBV2 and TRBJ1-1, with 9 bases lining up with TRBD1. Germline CDR1 and CDR2: SNHLY and FYNNEI. The length of the CDR3 is 14 residues. V gave up 6 bases and J gave up 10 bases; unmatched junction bases: 12. The CDR3 DNA is TGTGCCAGCAGCCCGGGACAGGGAAATAGAGGAGCTTTCTTT. Its translation is CASSPGQGNRGAFF.

This rearrangement joins TRBV30 to TRBJ1-2, with 11 nucleotides matching TRBD1. The CDR3 is 15 residues long. Germline V CDR1 and CDR2: GTSNPN, SVGIG (reference sequence). V was pared by 4 bases and J by 1 base, with 5 bases of the junction left unmatched. The DNA of the CDR3 is TGTGCCTGGACGGGGACAGGGGGTCTTAACTATGGCTACACCTTC. It yields the protein CAWTGTGGLNYGYTF.

The chain employs TRBV7-9 and TRBJ2-6; D might be TRBD2 (5 bases). The germline gives CDR1 SEHNR, CDR2 FQNEAQ (reference sequence). The CDR3 runs to 16 residues. Trimming shortened V by 4 bases and J by 5 bases, and 15 bases separated the two germline ends. DNA for the CDR3: TGTGCCAGCAGCTCATTAGGTATCGGGAGGGCCAACGTCCTGACTTTC. Protein sequence: CASSSLGIGRANVLTF.

The chain couples TRBV7-9 to TRBJ2-5; maybe TRBD2 (5 bases). This CDR3 spans 14 amino acids. In germline, CDR1 is SEHNR, CDR2 FQNEAQ (reference sequence). The V and J ends lost 0 bases and 1 base respectively, with 6 bases between them. The CDR3 loop is CASSLAGSQETQYF. DNA of the CDR3: TGTGCCAGCAGCTTAGCTGGGAGCCAAGAGACCCAGTACTTC.